The present entry profiles one T cell receptor beta chain with its context. The data were obtained in a study of T cell changes during pregnancy in multiple sclerosis. Libraries were prepared by immunoSEQ multiplex PCR; TCRdb keeps only in-frame clonotypes and omits some of them. This table holds more than 65,000 clones, 80% to 95% found once. The germline V gene has CDR1 ENHRY and CDR2 SYGVKD. CDR3 length: 16 residues. With V trimmed by 3 bases and J by 2 bases, 9 bases remained unmatched. The material sequenced was peripheral blood, taken in the first trimester of pregnancy. The rearrangement links TRBV10-3 to TRBJ2-5; 7 bases match TRBD1. The clonotype comes from a female donor with multiple sclerosis, enrolled in a pregnancy study. The CDR3 nucleotides are TGTGCCATCAGTGACAAGACAGGGTCCCTTCAAGAGACCCAGTACTTC. Protein product: CAISDKTGSLQETQYF.